These 26 T cell receptor beta chains were sequenced from one sample in a study of shared clonotypes between healthy human individuals. TCRdb keeps only in-frame clones here, not all; method: immunoSEQ multiplex PCR. Of about 490,000 clones detected, less than 80% appear once; the ten largest clones hold roughly 13%. Material: PBMCs. The receptors were gathered from a woman aged 40 to 50 in good health. Some clones in this sample may be carry-over from other donors' samples.

The chain has TRBV2 and TRBJ2-7, with D possibly TRBD2 on 6 matching bases. This CDR3 contains 13 residues. V gave up 5 bases and J gave up 6 bases, with 14 bases separating them. Germline CDR1 reads SNHLY; CDR2 reads FYNNEI. The CDR3, as DNA: TGTGCCAGCAGTAGTTGGGACTTAGGCGAGCAGTACTTC. This translates into CASSSWDLGEQYF.

The chain is built from TRBV4-2 and TRBJ2-7; perhaps TRBD2 as D (6 bases). Deletions cut 0 bases from V and 3 bases from J, with 12 bases between. CDR1 LGHNA and CDR2 YNFKEQ come from the germline V gene. This CDR3 contains 15 residues. The CDR3 protein is CASSQDYVGGYEQYF. DNA of the CDR3: TGTGCCAGCAGCCAAGATTACGTGGGAGGCTACGAGCAGTACTTC.

This chain joins TRBV4-2 and TRBJ2-7, with 10 bases matching TRBD2. J lost 2 bases, V lost 0 bases, and 4 bases had no gene match. The V gene's germline CDR1 is LGHNA and CDR2 YNFKEQ. The CDR3 length is 16 residues. The DNA of the CDR3 is TGTGCCAGCAGCCAAGAAGGGACTAGCGAAACCTACGAGCAGTACTTC. Its protein product is CASSQEGTSETYEQYF.

This clone has a handful of counts. This chain joins TRBV2 and TRBJ1-2; 7 bases are a match to TRBD1. The V gene's germline CDR1 is SNHLY and CDR2 FYNNEI. The CDR3 sequence is 12 residues long. V trimming: 7 bases; J trimming: 13 bases; junction bases outside the gene matches: 12. CDR3 bases: TGTGCCAGCAATAAAGACAGGGATATTCCCACCTTC. This encodes CASNKDRDIPTF.

In regard to this clone: It differs at one base from a far larger clone, so likely a read error. The rearrangement joins TRBV5-1 to TRBJ1-1, with TRBD1 identical over 7 bases. CDR1 and CDR2 (germline): SGHRS, YFSETQ. The CDR3 extends over 14 amino acids. The CDR3 coding sequence is TGCGCCAGCAGCTTGGAGACAGGGAACACTGAAGATTTCTTT. It yields the protein CASSLETGNTEDFF.

The chain employs TRBV4-2 and TRBJ2-7; 8 nucleotides match TRBD1. Germline CDR1 LGHNA, CDR2 YNFKEQ. With V trimmed by 0 bases and J by 2 bases, 3 bases remained unmatched. There are 15 residues in the CDR3. CDR3 region: CASSQDRTGPYEQYF. The DNA of the CDR3 is TGTGCCAGCAGCCAAGATCGGACAGGGCCCTACGAGCAGTACTTC.

The J gene is TRBJ1-1, the V gene TRBV7-8, with D maybe TRBD1 (6 bases). This CDR3 comprises 13 residues. Trimming left V 5 bases short and J 4 bases short, with 11 bases between. Per the germline V gene, CDR1 is SGHVS and CDR2 is FQNEAQ. CDR3 in amino acids: CASSLLQGTEAFF. In DNA, the CDR3 is TGTGCCAGCAGCCTCCTACAGGGCACTGAAGCTTTCTTT.

This clone was counted once. The chain couples TRBV18 to TRBJ1-3; unclear D gene. Germline CDR1 is KGHSH and CDR2 is LQKENI. V was shortened by 2 bases and J by 8 bases, with 25 bases between the two germline ends. This CDR3 has 18 amino acids. CDR3 bases: TGTGCCAGCTCACCAGTGGCCGTCGAGCCGGCCGTTTGGGACACCATATATTTT. Residues: CASSPVAVEPAVWDTIYF.

V is TRBV5-1 and J is TRBJ2-1; no clear D gene. Trimming removed 0 bases at V and 7 bases at J, with 11 bases between. Germline lookup yields CDR1 SGHRS and CDR2 YFSETQ. CDR3 length: 14 residues. Here the CDR3 reads CASSLVGDGNEQFF. CDR3 nucleotide sequence: TGCGCCAGCAGCTTGGTAGGCGATGGGAATGAGCAGTTCTTC.

The chain carries TRBV6-5 and TRBJ2-7, with unresolved D. Trimming pared 3 bases from V and 2 bases from J, leaving 11 bases between. Looked up from germline, CDR1 is MNHEY and CDR2 is SVGAGI. This CDR3 has 14 amino acids. The CDR3 DNA follows: TGTGCCAGCAGTTATCGCGGCAAAACCTACGAGCAGTACTTC. This codes for CASSYRGKTYEQYF.

The rearrangement joins TRBV13 to TRBJ2-7, with 7 positions matching TRBD2. The J segment lost 7 bases and the V segment lost 5 bases, leaving 11 bases of the junction unmatched. CDR1 and CDR2 from the germline V gene are PRHDT and FYEKMQ (reference sequence). This CDR3 has 14 residues. The chain's CDR3 is CASSPRTGGGEQYF. DNA of the CDR3: TGTGCCAGCAGCCCCCGGACTGGGGGGGGAGAGCAGTACTTC.

The chain has TRBV20-1 and TRBJ2-7; D might be TRBD2 (5 bases). The V and J ends lost 6 bases and 3 bases respectively, with 9 bases between them. The CDR3 covers 11 residues. Germline V gene lookup returns CDR1 DFQATT and CDR2 SNEGSKA (reference sequence). The CDR3 is CSALDFYEQYF. In DNA form, the CDR3 reads TGCAGTGCACTAGATTTCTACGAGCAGTACTTC.

This rearrangement joins TRBV9 to TRBJ1-3; a possible D gene is TRBD1 (6 bases). V was shortened by 3 bases and J by 0 bases, with 10 bases between the two germline ends. The CDR3 runs to 15 residues. Germline assignment: CDR1 SGDLS and CDR2 YYNGEE. CDR3 bases: TGTGCCAGCAGCGCAGGGGCCACCTCTGGAAACACCATATATTTT. Its protein product is CASSAGATSGNTIYF.

This sequence joins TRBV7-2 and TRBJ2-7; D tentatively fits TRBD1 or TRBD2 (5 bases each). This CDR3 has 13 amino acids. In germline, CDR1 is SGHTA, CDR2 FQGNSA. V lost 4 bases and J lost 2, with 9 bases in between. CDR3 loop: CASSWQGPYEQYF. The CDR3 DNA is TGTGCCAGCAGCTGGCAGGGACCCTACGAGCAGTACTTC.

V gene TRBV9 combines with J gene TRBJ2-3; 7 nucleotides agree with TRBD1. Germline V lookup: CDR1 SGDLS, CDR2 YYNGEE. Trimming at V came to 4 bases and at J to 4 bases, leaving 9 bases not matched to a gene. The CDR3 consists of 15 residues. The CDR3 DNA is TGTGCCAGCAGCAACCGACAGGGTACTTCAGATACGCAGTATTTT. This gives the protein CASSNRQGTSDTQYF.

The chain is built from TRBV5-4 and TRBJ2-1, with a possible D match to TRBD1 (6 bases). V was clipped by 3 bases and J by 7 bases, with 8 bases between them. From germline, CDR1 is SGHNT and CDR2 YYREEE (reference sequence). This CDR3 is built from 12 residues. The CDR3 DNA follows: TGTGCCAGCAGCTCTGACAGGAATGAGCAGTTCTTC. Amino acids: CASSSDRNEQFF.

V usage is TRBV2 and J usage is TRBJ2-6, with 9 positions matching TRBD1. Germline V gene sequence: CDR1 SNHLY, CDR2 FYNNEI. Trimming cost V 5 bases and J 4 bases; bases outside gene matches: 6. The CDR3 contains 16 residues. CDR3 DNA sequence: TGTGCCAGCAGTAACACAGGGGGCGAAGGGGCCAACGTCCTGACTTTC. Translating it yields CASSNTGGEGANVLTF.

The chain employs TRBV28 and TRBJ2-2; no firm D call. This CDR3 is built from 14 residues. V was trimmed by 4 bases and J by 4 bases, leaving 10 bases between them. The germline V gene encodes CDR1 MDHEN and CDR2 SYDVKM. CDR3 bases: TGTGCCAGCAGTTCCCCCCTGGGCACCGGGGAGCTGTTTTTT. Protein: CASSSPLGTGELFF.

The V and J genes are TRBV7-9 and TRBJ2-3; 7 bases are a match to TRBD2. The CDR3 covers 15 residues. Germline values: CDR1 SEHNR, CDR2 FQNEAQ (reference sequence). V dropped 4 bases and J dropped 1; count of bases not matched to a gene: 5. The CDR3 region is CASSSRLARTDTQYF. The CDR3, as DNA: TGTGCCAGCAGCTCCCGACTAGCTCGCACAGATACGCAGTATTTT.

This chain links TRBV6-4 with TRBJ1-2; tentative D call: TRBD1 (6 bases). Trimming stripped 5 bases from V and 9 bases from J, with 16 bases between. Germline CDR1 and CDR2: MRHNA and SNTAGT. The CDR3 extends over 13 amino acids. The CDR3 DNA is TGTGCCAGCAGTCCGGACAGTACCGGGCGCTACACCTTC. It encodes CASSPDSTGRYTF.

This clone was detected ten times or more. V is TRBV2 and J is TRBJ2-7; D unclear. From germline, CDR1 is SNHLY and CDR2 FYNNEI. V was pared by 6 bases and J by 0 bases, with 15 bases between. This CDR3 comprises 15 residues. DNA for the CDR3: TGTGCCAGCAGAGCTCCGTCCCACATCTCCTACGAGCAGTACTTC. This encodes CASRAPSHISYEQYF.

This clone showed up just a few times. J is TRBJ2-1 and V is TRBV20-1, with unresolved D. The germline gives CDR1 DFQATT, CDR2 SNEGSKA (reference sequence). V was trimmed by 0 bases and J by 9 bases, leaving 6 bases between them. This CDR3 is 11 amino acids long. For the CDR3, the DNA is TGCAGTGCTAGAGATTGGGGTGAGCAGTTCTTC. As protein: CSARDWGEQFF.

The chain employs TRBV7-2 and TRBJ2-2; D is unresolved. Germline V gene data show CDR1 as SGHTA and CDR2 as FQGNSA. The CDR3 is 15 residues long. V was clipped by 5 bases and J by 2 bases, with 12 bases between them. The CDR3 reads CASSPRWANTGELFF. The CDR3 nucleotides are TGTGCCAGCAGCCCCCGGTGGGCTAACACCGGGGAGCTGTTTTTT.

Points on this clone: Other DNA sequences in the same sample also yield this CDR3. The chain recombines TRBV11-2 with TRBJ2-3; weak D call: TRBD2 (5 bases). Germline V gene data show CDR1 as SGHAT and CDR2 as FQNNGV. With 0 bases removed from V and 0 bases from J, the gap between germline ends came to 7 bases. The CDR3 runs 15 residues. Written as DNA, the CDR3 is TGTGCCAGCAGCTTAGAGGGCGGGAGCACAGATACGCAGTATTTT. It encodes CASSLEGGSTDTQYF. The full variable domain, its missing parts supplied by reference TRBV11-2 and TRBJ2-3, is EAGVAQSPRYKIIEKRQSVAFWCNPISGHATLYWYQQILGQGPKLLIQFQNNGVVDDSQLPKDRFSAERLKGVDSTLKIQPAKLEDSAVYLCASSLEGGSTDTQYFGPGTRLTVL.

The chain employs TRBV21-1 and TRBJ2-5; the table's D gene call, TRBD2, was not cross checked with the DNA. TRBV21-1 is annotated as a pseudogene. This CDR3 is 10 amino acids long. The CDR3 bases are TGTGTGTCGGGGTTAGAGACCCAGTACTTC. Its translation: CVSGLETQYF.

The CDR3 nucleotides read TGTGCCAGTAGTATTGGACTAGCGGACACAGATACGCAGTATTTT. Its translation is CASSIGLADTDTQYF. The V and J genes are TRBV19 and TRBJ2-3; 10 bases are shared with TRBD2. Losses at the gene ends were 3 bases for V and 2 bases for J; bases not matched to a gene: 2. This CDR3 has 15 amino acids. CDR1 and CDR2 from the germline V gene are LNHDA and SQIVND (reference sequence).